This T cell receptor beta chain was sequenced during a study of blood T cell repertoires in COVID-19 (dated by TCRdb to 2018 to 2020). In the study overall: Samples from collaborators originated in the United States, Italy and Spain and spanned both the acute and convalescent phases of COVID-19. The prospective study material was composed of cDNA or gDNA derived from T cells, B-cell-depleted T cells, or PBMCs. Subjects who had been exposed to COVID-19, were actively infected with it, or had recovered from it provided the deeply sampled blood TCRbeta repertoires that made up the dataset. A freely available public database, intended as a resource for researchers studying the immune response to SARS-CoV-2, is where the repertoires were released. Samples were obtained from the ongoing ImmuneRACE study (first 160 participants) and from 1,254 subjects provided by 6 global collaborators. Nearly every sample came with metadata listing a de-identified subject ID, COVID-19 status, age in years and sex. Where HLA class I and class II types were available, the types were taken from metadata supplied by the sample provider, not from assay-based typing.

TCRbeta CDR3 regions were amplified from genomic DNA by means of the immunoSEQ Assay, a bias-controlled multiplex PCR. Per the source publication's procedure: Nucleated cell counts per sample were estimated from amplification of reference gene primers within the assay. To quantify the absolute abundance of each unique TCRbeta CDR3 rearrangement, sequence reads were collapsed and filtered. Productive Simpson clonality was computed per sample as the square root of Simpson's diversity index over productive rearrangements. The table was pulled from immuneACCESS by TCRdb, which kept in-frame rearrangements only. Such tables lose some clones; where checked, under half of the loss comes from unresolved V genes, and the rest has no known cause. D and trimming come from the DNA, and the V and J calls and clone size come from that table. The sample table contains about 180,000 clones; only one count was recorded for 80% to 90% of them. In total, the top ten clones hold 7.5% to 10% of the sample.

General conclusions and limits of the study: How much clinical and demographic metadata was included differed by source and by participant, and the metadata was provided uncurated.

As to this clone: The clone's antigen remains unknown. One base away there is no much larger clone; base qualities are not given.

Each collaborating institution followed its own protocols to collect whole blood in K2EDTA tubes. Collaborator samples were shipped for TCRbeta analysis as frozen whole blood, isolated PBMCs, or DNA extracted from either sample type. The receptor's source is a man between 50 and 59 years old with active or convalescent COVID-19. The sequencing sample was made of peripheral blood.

CDR3 loop: CASSFERGGNQLFF. The nucleotides read TGTGCCAGCAGTTTTGAGCGGGGGGGGAACCAGCTGTTTTTT. Here the chain combines TRBV27 and TRBJ2-2, and 10 bases in between align with TRBD2. Per the germline V gene (reference sequence), MNHEY is the CDR1 and SMNVEV is the CDR2. Its CDR3 holds 14 amino acids, cysteine through phenylalanine. The CDR3 DNA has 42 bases and is translated from base 1. Germline trimming amounts to 3 bases on V and 12 bases on J, with 7 as the count of junction bases outside the gene matches.